Many counts were recorded for the clone carrying this T cell receptor (beta chain). The study extracted blood RNA from unsorted whole blood and also extracted germline DNA. This record comes from a study of tumor-infiltrating lymphocytes in primary liver carcinoma. CDR3 size: 14 residues. CDR1 and CDR2 from the germline V gene are SQVTM and ANQGSEA. V was pared by 6 bases and J by 8 bases, with 11 bases of the junction left unmatched. With around 500 ng total RNA as template and a constant-region primer, TCR beta cDNA was made. TCR beta libraries came from three nested multiplex PCR rounds using slightly modified ARM-PCR. TRBV1-TRBV30 forward and Cbeta reverse primers drove the first two roughly 10-cycle rounds. TCRdb reanalysed the multiplex PCR reads using MiXCR and keeps one entry per CDR3 protein. The sample has approximately 300,000 distinct CDR3 sequences, about 60% seen once; the top ten hold roughly 9%.

The V gene is TRBV29-1, the J gene TRBJ2-1, with 9 bases that match TRBD2. The TCR comes from a man aged 35 to 55 with primary liver carcinoma and hepatitis B virus infection. The sample comprised peripheral blood. The CDR3 sequence is CSVPYVLAGHEQFF. Written as DNA, the CDR3 is TGCAGCGTCCCCTACGTGCTAGCGGGACATGAGCAGTTCTTC.